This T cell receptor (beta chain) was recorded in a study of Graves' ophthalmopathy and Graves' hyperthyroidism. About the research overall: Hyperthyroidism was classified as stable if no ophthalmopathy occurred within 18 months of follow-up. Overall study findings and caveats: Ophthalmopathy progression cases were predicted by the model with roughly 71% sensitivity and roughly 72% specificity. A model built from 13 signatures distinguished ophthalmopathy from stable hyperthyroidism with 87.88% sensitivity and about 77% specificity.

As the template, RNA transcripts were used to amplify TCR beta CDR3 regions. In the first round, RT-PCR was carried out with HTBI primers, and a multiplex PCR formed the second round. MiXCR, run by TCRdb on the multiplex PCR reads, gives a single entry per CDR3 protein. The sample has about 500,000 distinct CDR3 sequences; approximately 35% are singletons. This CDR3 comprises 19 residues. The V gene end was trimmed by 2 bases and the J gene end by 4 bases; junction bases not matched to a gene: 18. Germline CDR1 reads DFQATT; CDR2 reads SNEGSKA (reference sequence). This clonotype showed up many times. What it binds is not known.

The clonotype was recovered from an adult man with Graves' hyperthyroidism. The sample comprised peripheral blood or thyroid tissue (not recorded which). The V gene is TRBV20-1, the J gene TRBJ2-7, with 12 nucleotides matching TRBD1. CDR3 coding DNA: TGCAGTGCTAGATCCTCCACCGGGACAGGGGGCGCAAAGTTATACGAGCAGTACTTC. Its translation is CSARSSTGTGGAKLYEQYF.